This TCR beta chain was identified in a study of cytomegalovirus exposure and HLA in healthy donors. Study conclusions and caveats: The CMV antigen specificity of a few CMV-associated chains was confirmed through in vitro analysis.

In the case of this clone: Its cognate antigen is unknown.

Generated by immunoSEQ multiplex PCR, the TCRdb table keeps only in-frame clones and is missing some. The sample holds 150,000 to 180,000 clones, 85% to 90% seen once. The CDR3 has 14 amino acids. Germline V CDR1 and CDR2: MDHEN, SYDVKM. The junction had 4 bases not matched to a gene; V was cut back by 3 bases and J by 3 bases. The TCR originated in a human donor in good health. Input material: PBMCs. This chain connects TRBV28 to TRBJ1-2, with TRBD1 identical over 7 bases. CDR3 sequence reads: CASSFVRGDYGYTF. The DNA of the CDR3 is TGTGCCAGCAGTTTTGTCAGGGGGGACTATGGCTACACCTTC.